The next 28 T cell receptor beta chains were all read from a single sample in a study of shared T cell receptors in the human thymus. Method: immunoSEQ multiplex PCR; TCRdb's copy keeps in-frame clones and lacks some. The data hold fewer than 700,000 clones, with roughly 90% observed a single time. Another study also made use of these data, one on human thymus T cells.

Material for sequencing was thymocytes. All receptors come from a boy younger than two with a congenital heart defect.

This clone was detected only once. The chain's CDR3 is CASSSSSGLAQNNEQFF. The CDR3 DNA is TGTGCCAGCAGCTCAAGTTCGGGACTAGCACAGAACAATGAGCAGTTCTTC. V and J are TRBV11-2 and TRBJ2-1; 9 bases align to TRBD2. Germline lookup yields CDR1 SGHAT and CDR2 FQNNGV. The V gene end was trimmed by 4 bases and the J gene end by 5 bases; junction bases not matched to a gene: 12. This CDR3 contains 17 residues.

This rearrangement joins TRBV29-1 to TRBJ2-1, with TRBD2 matching 10 bases. The V segment lost 2 bases and the J segment 2 bases; nucleotides outside the gene matches: 3. The CDR3 consists of 15 residues. CDR1 SQVTM and CDR2 ANQGSEA come from the germline V gene. The CDR3 nucleotides are TGCAGCGTTGAACAGCGGGAGGGCCCCTACAATGAGCAGTTCTTC. It is translated as CSVEQREGPYNEQFF.

The chain has TRBV25-1 and TRBJ2-7; no clear D. CDR3 length equals 13 residues. Looked up from germline, CDR1 is MGHDK and CDR2 is SYGVNS. Trimming stripped 6 bases from V and 3 bases from J, with 12 bases between. CDR3 DNA sequence: TGTGCCAGCAGCGATGATGGGCACTACGAGCAGTACTTC. Translated, it gives CASSDDGHYEQYF.

The chain employs TRBV15 and TRBJ1-5; TRBD1 aligns across 8 bases. This CDR3 spans 16 amino acids. The V gene's germline CDR1 is LNHNV and CDR2 YYDKDF (reference sequence). The J segment lost 5 bases and the V segment lost 1 base, leaving 7 bases of the junction unmatched. The CDR3 reads CATSRGVYRGDQPQHF. CDR3 DNA: TGTGCCACCAGCAGAGGAGTGTACAGGGGGGATCAGCCCCAGCATTTT.

This chain connects TRBV11-3 to TRBJ2-7; TRBD1 matches 7 bases. The V gene end was trimmed by 1 base and the J gene end by 4 bases; junction bases not matched to a gene: 16. The CDR3 extends over 18 amino acids. Germline lookup yields CDR1 SGHNT and CDR2 YENEEA. The CDR3 nucleotides are TGTGCCAGCAGCTTAGGGGGGCCGACAGGGTGGGTTTGGTACGAGCAGTACTTC. Its translation: CASSLGGPTGWVWYEQYF.

The chain combines TRBV7-6 with TRBJ2-5, with 8 bases that match TRBD1. Germline V gene data show CDR1 as SGHVS and CDR2 as FNYEAQ. CDR3 length: 20 residues. The J segment lost 2 bases and the V segment lost 1 base, leaving 18 bases of the junction unmatched. CDR3 bases: TGTGCCAGCAGCTTAGGAAGGGAACCACGGGCAGGGGGCAGGCAAGAGACCCAGTACTTC. This translates into CASSLGREPRAGGRQETQYF.

The gene calls are TRBV10-3 and TRBJ2-1, with 16 nucleotides matching TRBD2. Germline-derived CDR1 and CDR2 are ENHRY and SYGVKD. With 4 bases clipped from V and 7 bases from J, the junction kept 10 bases outside the gene matches. There are 18 residues in the CDR3. The CDR3 loop is CAISAPGLAGGPRNEQFF. The CDR3 coding sequence is TGTGCCATCAGTGCGCCGGGACTAGCGGGAGGGCCTAGGAATGAGCAGTTCTTC.

V gene TRBV29-1 combines with J gene TRBJ2-3; TRBD2 matches 9 bases. Germline CDR1 and CDR2: SQVTM and ANQGSEA. V lost 0 bases, J lost 5 bases, and 9 bases stayed unmatched. CDR3 length equals 16 residues. The chain's CDR3 is CSVEDPPSGKRDTQYF. Written as DNA, the CDR3 is TGCAGCGTTGAAGACCCTCCTAGCGGGAAAAGAGATACGCAGTATTTT.

The chain carries TRBV27 and TRBJ2-7; 10 bases are shared with TRBD1. The junction had 2 bases not matched to a gene; V was cut back by 3 bases and J by 3 bases. CDR1 is MNHEY and CDR2 is SMNVEV in the germline V gene (reference sequence). This CDR3 has 14 amino acids. CDR3 sequence reads: CASSFGTGDYEQYF. As DNA, the CDR3 is TGTGCCAGCAGTTTCGGGACAGGGGACTACGAGCAGTACTTC.

This chain joins TRBV11-2 and TRBJ1-1; no reliable D call. The CDR3 consists of 17 residues. CDR1 is SGHAT and CDR2 is FQNNGV in the germline V gene. Trimming pared 1 base from V and 3 bases from J, leaving 18 bases between. CDR3 loop: CASSLGGYGVRDTEAFF. CDR3 bases: TGTGCCAGCAGCTTAGGCGGCTACGGGGTAAGGGACACTGAAGCTTTCTTT.

The J gene is TRBJ2-7, the V gene TRBV7-2, with 13 bases identical to TRBD2. The CDR3 sequence is 18 residues long. The germline V gene encodes CDR1 SGHTA and CDR2 FQGNSA. V lost 2 bases to trimming and J lost 0 bases; unmatched junction nucleotides: 7. CDR3 loop: CASSLTGTSGTISYEQYF. The CDR3 bases are TGTGCCAGCAGCTTAACCGGGACTAGCGGGACGATCTCCTACGAGCAGTACTTC.

The gene calls are TRBV13 and TRBJ2-5, with 15 positions matching TRBD2. The DNA end is a closer match to TRBJ2-7, so the J assignment may be wrong. Germline lookup yields CDR1 PRHDT and CDR2 FYEKMQ (reference sequence). The CDR3 is 18 amino acids. The CDR3 protein is CASSGTGTSGRLSYEQYF. CDR3 coding DNA: TGTGCCAGCAGCGGCACCGGGACTAGCGGGAGGTTATCCTACGAGCAGTACTTC.

In nucleotides, the CDR3 is TGCGCCAGCAGCAGGGGACAGGGAATTTCTGGGGCCAACGTCCTGACTTTC. It specifies CASSRGQGISGANVLTF. This rearrangement joins TRBV5-1 to TRBJ2-6, with 9 bases aligning to TRBD1. Germline V gene data show CDR1 as SGHRS and CDR2 as YFSETQ. V gave up 4 bases and J gave up 1 base; unmatched junction bases: 6. This CDR3 has 17 residues. The complete variable domain, with remaining parts taken from reference TRBV5-1 and TRBJ2-6, reads KAGVTQTPRYLIKTRGQQVTLSCSPISGHRSVSWYQQTPGQGLQFLFEYFSETQRNKGNFPGRFSGRQFSNSRSEMNVSTLELGDSALYLCASSRGQGISGANVLTFGAGSRLTVL.

The V call is TRBV2, the J call TRBJ2-3, with TRBD2 matching 10 bases. V gave up 3 bases and J gave up 6 bases; unmatched junction bases: 12. CDR1 is SNHLY and CDR2 is FYNNEI in the germline V gene. The CDR3 is 17 residues long. The CDR3 sequence: CASSDVLSASGSDTQYF. In DNA, the CDR3 is TGTGCCAGCAGTGATGTGTTAAGTGCTAGCGGGAGTGATACGCAGTATTTT. Using reference TRBV2 and TRBJ2-3 for the parts outside the CDR3, the full variable domain is EPEVTQTPSHQVTQMGQEVILRCVPISNHLYFYWYRQILGQKVEFLVSFYNNEISEKSEIFDDQFSVERPDGSNFTLKIRSTKLEDSAMYFCASSDVLSASGSDTQYFGPGTRLTVL.

This clone was found once. The chain carries TRBV4-3 and TRBJ2-1; 10 bases fit TRBD2. The V and J ends lost 0 bases and 5 bases, in that order; junction bases with no gene match: 4. The germline gives CDR1 LGHNA, CDR2 YSLEER. The CDR3 covers 16 residues. CDR3 in amino acids: CASSQDLLAGDNEQFF. In nucleotides, the CDR3 is TGCGCCAGCAGCCAAGATCTCCTAGCGGGAGACAATGAGCAGTTCTTC.

The chain combines TRBV28 with TRBJ2-7; a weak D match, TRBD2 (6 bases). V lost 5 bases to trimming and J lost 3 bases, with 14 bases between them. The CDR3 covers 14 residues. Germline assignment: CDR1 MDHEN and CDR2 SYDVKM. In DNA form, the CDR3 reads TGTGCCAGCAGTAGGGCGGGACGGTTCTACGAGCAGTACTTC. It yields the protein CASSRAGRFYEQYF.

The chain combines TRBV27 with TRBJ2-5; D not certain. The CDR3 spans 10 residues. Trimming shortened V by 3 bases and J by 6 bases, and 2 bases separated the two germline ends. Germline CDR1 is MNHEY and CDR2 is SMNVEV (reference sequence). The CDR3 DNA reads as TGTGCCAGCAGTTTCAAGACCCAGTACTTC. This codes for CASSFKTQYF.

The CDR3 spells CASSPQVEETQYF. DNA for the CDR3: TGTGCCAGCAGCCCCCAGGTAGAGGAGACCCAGTACTTC. The V call is TRBV11-3, the J call TRBJ2-5; D gene ambiguous. V lost 5 bases to trimming and J lost 5 bases, with 12 bases between them. The CDR3 is made up of 13 amino acids. Germline CDR1 reads SGHNT; CDR2 reads YENEEA.

The chain joins TRBV27 to TRBJ2-1; D call uncertain. Trimming shortened V by 5 bases and J by 3 bases, and 14 bases separated the two germline ends. The CDR3 is made up of 15 amino acids. CDR1 and CDR2 from the germline V gene are MNHEY and SMNVEV (reference sequence). This chain's CDR3 is CASSLTASRYNEQFF. The CDR3 DNA follows: TGTGCCAGCAGTCTGACTGCATCCCGCTACAATGAGCAGTTCTTC.

The chain links TRBV4-3 to TRBJ2-4; 15 positions agree with TRBD2. Germline CDR1 and CDR2: LGHNA and YSLEER. The CDR3 length is 16 residues. V gave up 4 bases and J gave up 8 bases; unmatched junction bases: 6. CDR3 amino acids: CASSLGLAGGGDIQYF. For the CDR3, the DNA is TGCGCCAGCAGCCTAGGACTAGCGGGAGGGGGGGACATTCAGTACTTC.

The chain links TRBV28 to TRBJ2-3, with 12 bases that match TRBD2. Germline CDR1 reads MDHEN; CDR2 reads SYDVKM. Unmatched junction bases numbered 19, after V lost 5 bases and J lost 4 bases. The CDR3 consists of 20 residues. CDR3 region: CASSQRLAGGLTHPPDTQYF. The CDR3 DNA follows: TGTGCCAGCAGTCAACGCCTAGCGGGAGGGCTCACTCACCCGCCAGATACGCAGTATTTT.

The J gene is TRBJ2-7, the V gene TRBV7-2, with a possible D match to TRBD1 (5 bases). Trimming removed 2 bases from V and 0 bases from J, with 14 bases in between. The CDR3 is 16 amino acids. The germline V gene has CDR1 SGHTA and CDR2 FQGNSA. DNA for the CDR3: TGTGCCAGCAGCTTATTTCCAGGGCCAAGCTCCTACGAGCAGTACTTC. Translating gives CASSLFPGPSSYEQYF.

The V call is TRBV11-2, the J call TRBJ2-7; 7 bases agree with TRBD2. Unmatched junction bases numbered 10, after V lost 4 bases and J lost 4 bases. The CDR3 consists of 15 residues. Germline CDR1 SGHAT, CDR2 FQNNGV. CDR3 amino acids: CASSSTIGLEYEQYF. The CDR3 DNA follows: TGTGCCAGCAGCTCTACCATAGGACTAGAGTACGAGCAGTACTTC.

The rearrangement joins TRBV11-2 to TRBJ2-3; tentatively, D is TRBD2 (6 bases). Germline V gene data show CDR1 as SGHAT and CDR2 as FQNNGV. The CDR3 spans 18 residues. V lost 1 base and J lost 0, with 17 bases in between. CDR3 sequence reads: CASSLGGTFHPSTDTQYF. Here the CDR3 DNA reads TGTGCCAGCAGCTTAGGGGGGACTTTCCATCCTAGCACAGATACGCAGTATTTT.

This clone has a single count. CDR3 coding DNA: TGTGCCACCCAATCTGGGCATGAGCAGTTCTTC. Translation gives CATQSGHEQFF. The rearrangement uses TRBV27 and TRBJ2-1, with D unresolved. Germline V lookup: CDR1 MNHEY, CDR2 SMNVEV (reference sequence). The CDR3 is 11 amino acids. V lost 10 bases to trimming and J lost 8 bases, with 12 bases between them.

The chain employs TRBV5-1 and TRBJ2-7, with D uncertain. The germline V and J ends were trimmed by 0 bases and 6 bases, with 10 bases remaining between them. The germline V gene encodes CDR1 SGHRS and CDR2 YFSETQ. CDR3 length: 13 residues. The CDR3 DNA reads TGCGCCAGCAGCTTGGTTGGTAACGGCGAGCAGTACTTC. Translation gives CASSLVGNGEQYF. Full variable domain (missing parts from reference TRBV5-1 and TRBJ2-7): KAGVTQTPRYLIKTRGQQVTLSCSPISGHRSVSWYQQTPGQGLQFLFEYFSETQRNKGNFPGRFSGRQFSNSRSEMNVSTLELGDSALYLCASSLVGNGEQYFGPGTRLTVT.

The rearrangement links TRBV7-8 to TRBJ1-2; 7 bases line up with TRBD1. The CDR3 covers 15 residues. Germline trimming cut 5 bases from V and 2 bases from J; bases unmatched to any gene: 8. In germline, CDR1 is SGHVS, CDR2 FQNEAQ. The CDR3 bases are TGTGCCAGCAGCCCGTGGTGGGGACAGAACTATGGCTACACCTTC. Its protein product is CASSPWWGQNYGYTF.

A few counts support this clone. This chain joins TRBV4-3 and TRBJ2-7; D not resolved. Looked up from germline, CDR1 is LGHNA and CDR2 is YSLEER. The V and J ends lost 0 bases and 3 bases respectively, with 9 bases between them. The CDR3 length is 14 residues. CDR3 DNA: TGCGCCAGCAGCCAAGAGGTAGCTTTCTACGAGCAGTACTTC. The encoded protein is CASSQEVAFYEQYF.